The 10 T cell receptor beta chains in this list originate from one sample, sequenced in a study of blood T cells in healthy people across ages. Through a sample-barcoded 5' primer and a J-beta primer mix, a second PCR was run for roughly 6 to 12 cycles. TCRdb processed the 5' RACE reads anew with MiXCR; each CDR3 protein has one entry. Of about 1.1 million distinct CDR3 sequences listed, more than 30% are singletons. Sequencing was carried out using blood. The receptors were sampled from a man aged 18 to 30 in good health.

J is TRBJ2-1 and V is TRBV20-1; 11 bases map to TRBD2. The V gene end was trimmed by 0 bases and the J gene end by 3 bases; junction bases not matched to a gene: 4. The length of the CDR3 is 16 residues. Germline CDR1 is DFQATT and CDR2 is SNEGSKA (reference sequence). CDR3 residues: CSARDLLAGGYNEQFF. CDR3 sequence (DNA): TGCAGTGCTAGAGATCTTCTAGCGGGAGGCTACAATGAGCAGTTCTTC.

The chain carries TRBV20-1 and TRBJ1-5; D is unclear. V was pared by 0 bases and J by 0 bases, with 9 bases between. Germline V lookup: CDR1 DFQATT, CDR2 SNEGSKA (reference sequence). CDR3 length: 15 residues. The CDR3 region is CSARESWYSNQPQHF. CDR3 nucleotide sequence: TGCAGTGCTAGAGAAAGCTGGTATAGCAATCAGCCCCAGCATTTT.

This chain connects TRBV6-4 to TRBJ1-1; no clear D. The CDR3 is made up of 14 amino acids. Between the trimmed V and J ends, which lost 6 bases and 0 bases, there was a span of 11 bases. CDR1 is MRHNA, CDR2 SNTAGT, per germline. This CDR3 is CASRRAPMNTEAFF. CDR3 nucleotide sequence: TGTGCCAGCAGGAGAGCCCCCATGAACACTGAAGCTTTCTTT.

This clonotype appeared once. V and J are TRBV19 and TRBJ2-1, with D perhaps matching TRBD2 (6 bases). CDR3 length: 14 amino acids. Germline V gene data show CDR1 as LNHDA and CDR2 as SQIVND (reference sequence). Trimming shortened V by 3 bases and J by 5 bases, and 11 bases separated the two germline ends. The CDR3 sequence is CASSMAPGDNEQFF. The CDR3 nucleotides are TGTGCCAGTAGTATGGCTCCGGGAGACAATGAGCAGTTCTTC.

This clonotype was detected only a few times. The gene calls are TRBV6-2 or TRBV6-3 and TRBJ1-2; no clear D gene. V lost 7 bases to trimming and J lost 1 base, with 16 bases between them. Germline-derived CDR1 and CDR2 are MNHEY and SVGEGT. There are 15 residues in the CDR3. CDR3 region: CASTEGGGNNYGYTF. As DNA, the CDR3 is TGTGCCAGCACCGAGGGAGGAGGAAATAACTATGGCTACACCTTC.

This clonotype was seen just once. At one of its ends the junction is not consistent with the germline gene, which may arise from a read error. The chain has TRBV4-2 and TRBJ1-4, with D uncertain. This CDR3 is 16 amino acids long. CDR1 is LGHNA, CDR2 YNFKEQ, per germline. The CDR3 protein is CACSQERAETNEKLFF. The CDR3 DNA sequence: TGTGCCTGCAGCCAAGAAAGGGCAGAGACTAATGAAAAACTGTTTTTT.

This clonotype turned up a few times. This chain uses TRBV21-1 with TRBJ1-6; whether TRBD1, the table's D call, matches the DNA was not checked. TRBV21-1 is a pseudogene. This CDR3 is built from 17 residues. This CDR3 reads CASSTTSLVGRNSPLHF. The CDR3 region has the DNA TGTGCCAGCAGCACGACATCCCTTGTCGGTAGGAATTCACCCCTCCACTTT.

This clonotype has just a few counts. CDR3 sequence: CSASSAYSSYEQYF. The CDR3 nucleotides read TGCAGTGCTAGTAGCGCTTACTCCTCCTACGAGCAGTACTTC. V is TRBV20-1 and J is TRBJ2-7, with D maybe TRBD2 (5 bases). The CDR3 loop spans 14 amino acids. Germline V lookup: CDR1 DFQATT, CDR2 SNEGSKA (reference sequence). V gave up 3 bases and J gave up 0 bases, with 12 bases separating them.

Notes on this clonotype: This may arise from a read error, as a much more abundant clone is one base away. The chain joins TRBV6-2 or TRBV6-3 to TRBJ2-1; D is ambiguous. The germline CDR1 and CDR2 sequences are MNHEY and SVGEGT. CDR3 length: 14 amino acids. Trimming cost V 0 bases and J 13 bases, with 16 bases left between them. The CDR3 DNA is TGTGCCAGCAGTTACTCAACCGTCCAAGAGACCCAGTTCTTC. This codes for CASSYSTVQETQFF.

The V and J genes are TRBV20-1 and TRBJ2-7; 9 bases line up with TRBD1. The trim removed 0 bases at V and 9 bases at J, leaving 9 bases unmatched. The CDR3 extends over 14 amino acids. The germline V gene encodes CDR1 DFQATT and CDR2 SNEGSKA (reference sequence). The CDR3 DNA reads as TGCAGTGCTAGAGATCGACAGGGGGTAAACGGGCAGTACTTC. Its translation is CSARDRQGVNGQYF.